The rows below give T cell receptor beta chains drawn from one sample of a study of T cells after somatic rescue of genetic block. Clones were sequenced by immunoSEQ multiplex PCR, and TCRdb holds only the in-frame ones, with some missing. The repertoire holds some 15,000 clones, with more than 65% as singletons. Specimen: peripheral blood mononuclear cells (PBMCs). These receptors originate from a boy younger than 18. Both conserved end residues are part of each CDR3. The D gene is left open where the match is weak. Only some rows state a clone size, as once, few, many or a class for expanded clones.

V gene	J gene	D gene	clone size	CDR3 protein	CDR3 DNA
TRBV29-1	TRBJ2-7	TRBD1	NA	CSVEGTGRAHEQYF	TGCAGCGTTGAGGGGACAGGGAGAGCACACGAGCAGTACTTC
TRBV6-6	TRBJ2-1	NA	NA	CASRAVGGQYNEQFF	TGTGCCAGCAGGGCGGTGGGGGGCCAGTACAATGAGCAGTTCTTC
TRBV18	TRBJ1-4	TRBD1	NA	CASSTGQGAANEKLFF	TGTGCCAGCTCAACCGGACAGGGGGCCGCTAATGAAAAACTGTTTTTT
TRBV28	TRBJ2-4	TRBD1	NA	CASSSDRVNIQYF	TGTGCCAGCAGTTCGGACAGGGTGAACATTCAGTACTTC
TRBV10-1	TRBJ2-7	NA	large	CASSLCRDEQYF	TGCGCCAGCAGTTTGTGCCGGGACGAGCAGTACTTC
TRBV9	TRBJ1-1	TRBD1	NA	CASSFRDRGPVDTEAFF	TGTGCCAGCAGCTTCCGGGACAGGGGGCCGGTGGACACTGAAGCTTTCTTT
TRBV9	TRBJ2-5	NA	NA	CASSDGREETQYF	TGTGCCAGCAGCGACGGGCGAGAAGAGACCCAGTACTTC
TRBV7-9	TRBJ2-2	NA	NA	CASSPDLNTGELFF	TGTGCCAGCAGCCCAGACTTGAACACCGGGGAGCTGTTTTTT
TRBV30	TRBJ1-3	NA	NA	CAWRDPGAIYF	TGTGCCTGGCGGGACCCCGGCGCCATATATTTT
TRBV27	TRBJ2-1	TRBD1	NA	CASSPRQGTRGRRSNEQFF	TGTGCCAGCAGTCCTAGACAGGGGACTCGAGGGAGGAGGAGCAATGAGCAGTTCTTC
TRBV5-5	TRBJ1-2	NA	few	CASSFSTNYGYTF	TGTGCCAGCAGCTTTTCCACTAACTATGGCTACACCTTC
TRBV6-6	TRBJ1-4	TRBD1	NA	CASSNQQGKLFF	TGTGCCAGCAGCAACCAACAGGGGAAACTGTTTTTT
TRBV18	TRBJ2-3	NA	NA	CASSPGLGDTQYF	TGTGCCAGCTCACCTGGACTGGGGGATACGCAGTATTTT
TRBV5-1	TRBJ2-3	TRBD1	few	CASSSDRETDTQYF	TGCGCCAGCAGCTCGGACAGGGAGACAGATACGCAGTATTTT
TRBV5-4	TRBJ2-3	TRBD1	NA	CASSSPGTGENTQYF	TGTGCCAGCAGCTCACCCGGGACAGGAGAAAATACGCAGTATTTT
TRBV7-9	TRBJ1-5	TRBD1	few	CASSPGTGITSNQPQHF	TGTGCCAGCAGCCCCGGGACAGGGATTACAAGCAATCAGCCCCAGCATTTT
TRBV21-1	TRBJ2-3	NA	once	CASSKVARALRTDTQYF	TGTGCCAGCAGCAAAGTGGCCCGGGCCCTACGAACAGATACGCAGTATTTT
TRBV18	TRBJ1-2	NA	NA	CASSPSRGAGYGYTF	TGTGCCAGCTCACCATCTCGGGGGGCAGGCTATGGCTACACCTTC
TRBV6-1	TRBJ1-5	NA	NA	CALTDRPHQPQHF	TGTGCCCTGACGGACCGACCTCATCAGCCCCAGCATTTT
TRBV28	TRBJ1-2	NA	NA	CATGFYAYGYTF	TGTGCCACTGGGTTTTATGCCTATGGCTACACCTTC
TRBV6-5	TRBJ2-3	TRBD1	NA	CASSRQGSTDTQYF	TGTGCCAGCAGTCGACAGGGATCCACAGATACGCAGTATTTT
TRBV9	TRBJ2-1	NA	few	CASSTPPGLHNEQFF	TGTGCCAGCAGCACTCCCCCGGGACTCCACAATGAGCAGTTCTTC
TRBV5-4	TRBJ2-7	TRBD1	NA	CASSLGSGGSYEQYF	TGTGCCAGCAGCTTGGGGTCAGGGGGCTCCTACGAGCAGTACTTC
TRBV30	TRBJ2-6	TRBD1	NA	CAWGRPDRGSFLTGANVLTF	TGTGCCTGGGGGAGGCCGGACAGGGGATCATTCTTGACAGGGGCCAACGTCCTGACTTTC
TRBV6-5	TRBJ2-7	TRBD1	once	CASSYLGQGYEQYF	TGTGCCAGCAGTTACTTGGGACAGGGGTACGAGCAGTACTTC
TRBV30	TRBJ2-3	TRBD1	NA	CAWSRTGGADTQYF	TGTGCCTGGAGCAGGACAGGGGGTGCAGATACGCAGTATTTT
TRBV7-8	TRBJ2-5	NA	NA	CASSSRQGRGGETQYF	TGTGCCAGCAGCTCCCGGCAGGGAAGAGGTGGAGAGACCCAGTACTTC
TRBV30	TRBJ1-6	NA	NA	CAWSLWGLVGSPLHF	TGTGCCTGGAGCCTTTGGGGATTGGTGGGATCACCCCTCCACTTT
TRBV4-1	TRBJ2-6	NA	NA	CASSQITGSGANVLTF	TGCGCCAGCAGCCAAATTACAGGGTCTGGGGCCAACGTCCTGACTTTC
TRBV6-5	TRBJ2-7	TRBD2	few	CASTRLAGAHEQYF	TGTGCCAGCACCCGACTAGCGGGAGCCCACGAGCAGTACTTC
TRBV7-2	TRBJ1-2	NA	once	CASSLGGAFNYGYTF	TGTGCCAGCAGCTTAGGGGGGGCTTTTAACTATGGCTACACCTTC
TRBV19	TRBJ2-6	NA	NA	CASKALDSGANVLTF	TGTGCCAGTAAAGCCCTCGACTCTGGGGCCAACGTCCTGACTTTC
TRBV30	TRBJ1-1	TRBD1	NA	CAWSSGTGPTEAFF	TGTGCCTGGAGTTCCGGGACAGGCCCAACTGAAGCTTTCTTT
TRBV11-3	TRBJ2-5	NA	NA	CASSLEGAGTQYF	TGTGCCAGCAGCTTAGAAGGGGCTGGGACCCAGTACTTC
TRBV10-3	TRBJ2-1	NA	NA	CAAGQSYNEQFF	TGTGCCGCGGGACAGTCTTACAATGAGCAGTTCTTC
TRBV18	TRBJ2-1	NA	NA	CASSPQGSEQFF	TGTGCCAGCTCACCACAGGGATCTGAGCAGTTCTTC
TRBV19	TRBJ2-6	NA	once	CASSIPRVKAGANVLTF	TGTGCCAGTAGTATCCCCAGGGTTAAGGCTGGGGCCAACGTCCTGACTTTC
TRBV5-1	TRBJ2-5	NA	once	CASSLGLFRASVETQYF	TGCGCCAGCAGCTTGGGCTTATTCAGGGCATCGGTTGAGACCCAGTACTTC
TRBV6-5	TRBJ1-1	NA	once	CASSYNWGTEAFF	TGTGCCAGCAGTTACAATTGGGGCACTGAAGCTTTCTTT
TRBV4-1	TRBJ2-3	TRBD2	NA	CASSQAPGTSTDTQYF	TGCGCCAGCAGCCAAGCCCCCGGGACTAGTACAGATACGCAGTATTTT
TRBV5-3	TRBJ1-1	NA	many	CARSLGTGTAIRTEAFF	TGTGCCAGAAGCTTGGGGACCGGGACGGCTATCCGGACTGAAGCTTTCTTT
TRBV4-1	TRBJ2-1	NA	NA	CASSQRRASEQFF	TGCGCCAGCAGCCAACGGCGGGCGTCTGAACAGTTCTTC
TRBV9	TRBJ2-3	TRBD1	NA	CASSLRTGSTDTQYF	TGTGCCAGCAGTCTCCGGACAGGGAGCACAGATACGCAGTATTTT
TRBV7-6	TRBJ2-2	TRBD2	few	CASSLGGSPNTGELFF	TGTGCCAGCAGCTTGGGCGGGAGTCCTAACACCGGGGAGCTGTTTTTT
TRBV7-6	TRBJ2-1	TRBD2	NA	CASSPILLAGARVEQFF	TGTGCCAGCAGCCCTATTTTGCTAGCGGGAGCCCGCGTTGAGCAGTTCTTC
TRBV5-1	TRBJ2-5	NA	NA	CASSFTLSKETQYF	TGCGCCAGCAGCTTTACTCTATCGAAAGAGACCCAGTACTTC
TRBV6-4	TRBJ2-3	TRBD2	few	CASSRGLAGHGTDTQYF	TGTGCCAGCAGTAGGGGACTAGCGGGTCACGGCACAGATACGCAGTATTTT
TRBV11-2	TRBJ2-7	NA	NA	CASSPKGYEQYF	TGTGCCAGCAGCCCCAAAGGTTACGAGCAGTACTTC
TRBV28	TRBJ1-2	NA	few	CASGDRTNYGYTF	TGTGCCAGCGGGGACCGTACGAACTATGGCTACACCTTC
TRBV19	TRBJ1-4	TRBD1	NA	CASSPWRGDRDEKLFF	TGTGCCAGTAGCCCCTGGAGGGGAGACAGGGACGAAAAACTGTTTTTT